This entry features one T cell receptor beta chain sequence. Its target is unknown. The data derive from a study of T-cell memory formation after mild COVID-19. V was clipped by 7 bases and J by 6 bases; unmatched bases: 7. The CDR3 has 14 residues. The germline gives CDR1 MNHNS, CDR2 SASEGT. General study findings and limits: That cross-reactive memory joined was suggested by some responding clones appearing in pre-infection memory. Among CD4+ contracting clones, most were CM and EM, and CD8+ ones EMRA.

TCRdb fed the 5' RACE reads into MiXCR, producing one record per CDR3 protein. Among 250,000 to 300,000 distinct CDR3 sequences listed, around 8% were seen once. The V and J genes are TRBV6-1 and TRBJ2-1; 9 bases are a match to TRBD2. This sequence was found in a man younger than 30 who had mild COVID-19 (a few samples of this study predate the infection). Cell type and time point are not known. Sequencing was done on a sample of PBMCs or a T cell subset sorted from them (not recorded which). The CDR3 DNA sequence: TGTGCCAGCATCCCGCGGGGGGGCCCCAATGAGCAGTTCTTC. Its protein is CASIPRGGPNEQFF.